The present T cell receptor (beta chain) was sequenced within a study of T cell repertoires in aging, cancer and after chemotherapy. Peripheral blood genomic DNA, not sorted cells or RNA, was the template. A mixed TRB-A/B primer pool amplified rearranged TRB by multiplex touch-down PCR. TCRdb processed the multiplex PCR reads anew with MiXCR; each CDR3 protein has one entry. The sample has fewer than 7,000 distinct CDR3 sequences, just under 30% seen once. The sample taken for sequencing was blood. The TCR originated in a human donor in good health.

This CDR3 reads CASSLRLAGDNDTQYF. The CDR3 region has the DNA TGTGCCAGCAGCCTCAGACTAGCGGGGGACAACGATACGCAGTATTTT. The rearrangement joins TRBV11-3 to TRBJ2-3; 12 bases match TRBD2. Per the germline V gene, CDR1 is SGHNT and CDR2 is YENEEA. This CDR3 region has 16 residues. Trimming removed 5 bases from V and 6 bases from J; junction bases left unmatched: 9.